The 29 T cell receptor beta chains reported below all come from one sample, sequenced in a study of PD-1 blockade in classical Hodgkin lymphoma. All patients experienced relapse after autologous stem cell transplantation, and brentuximab vedotin exposure was variable. Only in-frame clones appear in the TCRdb table, and some are missing; sequencing was by immunoSEQ multiplex PCR. Of 50,000 or so clones in the sample, approximately 89% were seen once. The input for sequencing was peripheral blood mononuclear cells (PBMCs), taken before the second cycle of nivolumab. These receptor sequences come from a human donor with classical Hodgkin lymphoma.

This rearrangement joins TRBV2 to TRBJ2-3; TRBD2 matches at 9 bases. Germline V gives CDR1 SNHLY, CDR2 FYNNEI. The V gene end was trimmed by 7 bases and the J gene end by 6 bases; junction bases not matched to a gene: 5. The CDR3 contains 13 residues. The CDR3 DNA follows: TGTGCCAGCACCATGAGCGGGGGGGATACGCAGTATTTT. Amino acid sequence: CASTMSGGDTQYF. Drawing the rest from reference TRBV2 and TRBJ2-3, the complete variable domain is EPEVTQTPSHQVTQMGQEVILRCVPISNHLYFYWYRQILGQKVEFLVSFYNNEISEKSEIFDDQFSVERPDGSNFTLKIRSTKLEDSAMYFCASTMSGGDTQYFGPGTRLTVL.

This clone was counted a single time. The genes are TRBV21-1 and TRBJ1-1; the D segment call TRBD1 is taken from the table without a DNA check. TRBV21-1 is given as a pseudogene. The CDR3 is 20 residues long. Written as DNA, the CDR3 is TGTGCCAGCAGCAAAGAATCGGCCCGAAACAGGGAGACGACGAACACTGAAGCTTTCTTT. Its translation: CASSKESARNRETTNTEAFF.

This chain joins TRBV7-2 and TRBJ2-5; D gene ambiguous. V was shortened by 2 bases and J by 9 bases, with 10 bases between the two germline ends. Germline lookup yields CDR1 SGHTA and CDR2 FQGNSA. The CDR3 totals 12 residues. The CDR3 DNA is TGTGCCAGCAGCTTAACTCTGGAATCCCAGTACTTC. It encodes CASSLTLESQYF. The full variable domain, completed using reference TRBV7-2 and TRBJ2-5, is GAGVSQSPSNKVTEKGKDVELRCDPISGHTALYWYRQSLGQGLEFLIYFQGNSAPDKSGLPSDRFSAERTGGSVSTLTIQRTQQEDSAVYLCASSLTLESQYFGPGTRLLVL.

The chain has TRBV19 and TRBJ1-2, with TRBD1 identical over 7 bases. V shed 7 bases and J 3 bases; nucleotides not matched to a gene: 8. CDR1 and CDR2 from the germline V gene are LNHDA and SQIVND (reference sequence). The CDR3 length is 14 residues. For the CDR3, the DNA is TGTGCCAGTAAGGTACAGGGGATTGACTATGGCTACACCTTC. Translating gives CASKVQGIDYGYTF.

The chain is built from TRBV9 and TRBJ1-1; unclear D gene. The CDR3 runs 13 residues. The germline V gene encodes CDR1 SGDLS and CDR2 YYNGEE. V lost 0 bases, J lost 1 base, and 4 bases lay in between. CDR3 DNA sequence: TGTGCCAGCAGCGTAGGGGAGAACACTGAAGCTTTCTTT. It is translated as CASSVGENTEAFF.

The chain recombines TRBV5-4 with TRBJ2-3; no reliable D call. The V and J ends lost 1 base and 4 bases respectively, with 10 bases between them. Germline assignment: CDR1 SGHNT and CDR2 YYREEE (reference sequence). The CDR3 covers 14 residues. CDR3 coding DNA: TGTGCCAGCAGCTTGTGGACGGGCCCAGATACGCAGTATTTT. Residues: CASSLWTGPDTQYF.

In its sample, this clone was seen once. V usage is TRBV5-8 and J usage is TRBJ1-1, with 7 bases that match TRBD1. Germline trimming cut 1 base from V and 0 bases from J; bases unmatched to any gene: 3. The CDR3 spans 15 residues. The germline gives CDR1 SGHTS, CDR2 YDEGEE. CDR3 in DNA: TGTGCCAGCAGCTTGTGGGGGACAGTGAACACTGAAGCTTTCTTT. This codes for CASSLWGTVNTEAFF.

The V and J genes are TRBV27 and TRBJ1-6, with 9 bases identical to TRBD1. V shed 3 bases and J 0 bases; nucleotides not matched to a gene: 21. This CDR3 contains 23 residues. Per germline, CDR1 MNHEY and CDR2 SMNVEV (reference sequence). CDR3 loop: CASSLFLQLPGQGLNSYNSPLHF. The DNA of the CDR3 is TGTGCCAGCAGTTTGTTCCTCCAATTACCGGGACAGGGACTCAACTCCTATAATTCACCCCTCCACTTT.

As concerns this clone: One junction end disagrees with the germline gene, perhaps due to a read error. The chain is built from TRBV6-1 and TRBJ1-1; D not resolved. CDR3 length: 14 residues. Germline CDR1 reads MNHNS; CDR2 reads SASEGT. The DNA for the CDR3 is TGTGCCAGTAGTGAACCGGGTAGAAACACTGAAGCTTTCTTT. It translates to CASSEPGRNTEAFF.

Comments on this clone: This sample also contains other DNA sequences that code for the same CDR3. The chain has TRBV5-1 and TRBJ2-5; a possible D gene is TRBD2 (6 bases). V dropped 4 bases and J dropped 1 base, with 11 bases sitting between them. This CDR3 region has 14 residues. Germline V gene lookup returns CDR1 SGHRS and CDR2 YFSETQ. DNA of the CDR3: TGCGCCAGCAGCCCGGCGGGGCGCCAAGAGACCCAGTACTTC. This sequence encodes CASSPAGRQETQYF.

The chain is built from TRBV4-3 and TRBJ2-1; D unclear. The CDR3 length is 16 residues. Germline V gene sequence: CDR1 LGHNA, CDR2 YSLEER. V lost 0 bases to trimming and J lost 3 bases, with 12 bases between them. The CDR3 is CASSQDSLRFYNEQFF. The CDR3 bases are TGCGCCAGCAGCCAAGATTCGTTGCGGTTCTACAATGAGCAGTTCTTC.

This chain connects TRBV28 to TRBJ1-2, with TRBD1 matching over 11 bases. Germline CDR1 reads MDHEN; CDR2 reads SYDVKM. This CDR3 region has 16 residues. Unmatched junction bases numbered 5, after V lost 2 bases and J lost 3 bases. This CDR3 reads CASSLKDRGLDYGYTF. In DNA, the CDR3 is TGTGCCAGCAGTTTAAAGGACAGGGGGCTTGACTATGGCTACACCTTC.

This rearrangement joins TRBV18 to TRBJ1-2, with 8 bases identical to TRBD1. The germline V gene has CDR1 KGHSH and CDR2 LQKENI. V was clipped by 6 bases and J by 2 bases; unmatched bases: 8. The CDR3 sequence is 15 residues long. The CDR3 sequence is CASSPDRTGNYGYTF. DNA of the CDR3: TGTGCCAGCTCCCCCGACCGGACAGGGAACTATGGCTACACCTTC.

The V gene is TRBV9, the J gene TRBJ2-7, with TRBD2 as a possible D gene (6 bases). V lost 4 bases and J 0 bases, leaving 14 bases between the germline ends. Germline V CDR1 and CDR2: SGDLS, YYNGEE. This CDR3 contains 15 residues. CDR3 loop: CASSLLAGSSYEQYF. The DNA of the CDR3 is TGTGCCAGCAGCCTACTAGCAGGAAGCTCCTACGAGCAGTACTTC.

The gene calls are TRBV5-4 and TRBJ1-4; tentative D call: TRBD1 (6 bases). The CDR3 has 14 residues. Trimming pared 5 bases from V and 5 bases from J, leaving 13 bases between. In germline, CDR1 is SGHNT, CDR2 YYREEE (reference sequence). The CDR3 coding sequence is TGTGCCAGCAGAATGTGGGGGGCGAATGAAAAACTGTTTTTT. It is translated as CASRMWGANEKLFF.

This clone was picked up one time. This sequence joins TRBV5-1 and TRBJ2-1, with 10 bases matching TRBD2. Germline CDR1 reads SGHRS; CDR2 reads YFSETQ. The ends lost 0 bases at V and 4 bases at J; junction bases unmatched: 7. CDR3 length: 17 residues. The CDR3 region is CASSLGGLAGAYNEQFF. For the CDR3, the DNA is TGCGCCAGCAGCTTGGGGGGGCTAGCGGGAGCATACAATGAGCAGTTCTTC.

This clone came up once. The chain carries TRBV6-5 and TRBJ2-1; TRBD1 or TRBD2 may be the D gene (5 bases each). Germline V gene lookup returns CDR1 MNHEY and CDR2 SVGAGI. This CDR3 region has 16 residues. V lost 0 bases and J 0 bases, leaving 9 bases between the germline ends. CDR3: CASSYSAGSSYNEQFF. DNA for the CDR3: TGTGCCAGCAGTTACTCGGCAGGGAGCTCCTACAATGAGCAGTTCTTC.

This clone was seen only once. The chain employs TRBV5-1 and TRBJ1-5; D is unresolved. The CDR3 covers 13 residues. Germline CDR1 reads SGHRS; CDR2 reads YFSETQ. The germline V and J ends were trimmed by 6 bases and 5 bases, with 12 bases remaining between them. CDR3: CASMLDPDQPQHF. The DNA of the CDR3 is TGCGCCAGCATGTTGGACCCCGATCAGCCCCAGCATTTT.

The chain links TRBV12-5 to TRBJ1-5, with D unresolved. Germline V gene lookup returns CDR1 LGHNT and CDR2 FRNRAP. Trimming removed 6 bases at V and 3 bases at J, with 6 bases between. CDR3 length: 12 residues. CDR3 amino acids: CASGENNQPQHF. The CDR3 region has the DNA TGTGCTAGTGGGGAGAACAATCAGCCCCAGCATTTT.

V and J are TRBV4-3 and TRBJ2-3; no definite D call. Germline values: CDR1 LGHNA, CDR2 YSLEER. This CDR3 contains 15 residues. Trimming left V 0 bases short and J 5 bases short, with 12 bases between. CDR3 DNA: TGCGCCAGCAGCCAAGATCTGGCAAGAGGAGATACGCAGTATTTT. Translated, it gives CASSQDLARGDTQYF.

This clone was found once. This chain joins TRBV2 and TRBJ2-2, with 7 nucleotides matching TRBD1. The germline gives CDR1 SNHLY, CDR2 FYNNEI. The V gene end was trimmed by 5 bases and the J gene end by 0 bases; junction bases not matched to a gene: 9. This CDR3 is 17 amino acids long. The CDR3 sequence: CASSKGNRGSNTGELFF. The CDR3 DNA reads TGTGCCAGCAGTAAGGGGAACAGGGGTTCGAACACCGGGGAGCTGTTTTTT.

This clone was recorded once. The chain has TRBV19 and TRBJ1-1; the D gene is possibly TRBD1 (5 bases). Trimming stripped 1 base from V and 0 bases from J, with 12 bases between. CDR1 and CDR2 (germline): LNHDA, SQIVND (reference sequence). The CDR3 is 16 amino acids. The CDR3 sequence: CASSIGSGLLNTEAFF. The CDR3 DNA reads TGTGCCAGTAGTATAGGATCGGGACTCCTGAACACTGAAGCTTTCTTT.

This rearrangement joins TRBV28 to TRBJ1-1; D remains ambiguous. Germline loops: CDR1 MDHEN, CDR2 SYDVKM. Deletions cut 3 bases from V and 4 bases from J, with 9 bases between. The CDR3 extends over 13 amino acids. The CDR3 DNA sequence: TGTGCCAGCAGTTTTATCACGGCCACTGAAGCTTTCTTT. Translated, it gives CASSFITATEAFF.

This rearrangement joins TRBV10-1 to TRBJ1-6, with 10 bases fitting TRBD1. CDR1 and CDR2 from the germline V gene are WNHNN and SYGVQD (reference sequence). The J segment lost 11 bases and the V segment lost 7 bases, leaving 8 bases of the junction unmatched. The CDR3 runs 14 residues. The CDR3 coding sequence is TGCGCCAGCAACCTTAGGGACAGGGGTACACCCCTCCACTTT. It specifies CASNLRDRGTPLHF.

The V and J genes are TRBV19 and TRBJ2-7, with TRBD1 matching over 8 bases. In germline, CDR1 is LNHDA, CDR2 SQIVND (reference sequence). The CDR3 spans 14 residues. The ends lost 5 bases at V and 5 bases at J; junction bases unmatched: 8. The CDR3 coding sequence is TGTGCCAGTAGTCCGGAGACAGGGGTAGACGAGCAGTACTTC. It is translated as CASSPETGVDEQYF.

This chain connects TRBV6-6 to TRBJ2-7; D is possibly TRBD2 (5 bases). V was trimmed by 2 bases and J by 2 bases, leaving 10 bases between them. The V gene's germline CDR1 is MNHNY and CDR2 SVGAGI (reference sequence). The CDR3 has 14 residues. CDR3 sequence: CASSYEGGAYEQYF. Written as DNA, the CDR3 is TGTGCCAGCAGTTACGAGGGTGGGGCCTACGAGCAGTACTTC.

The CDR3 nucleotides read TGTGCCAGCAGCTTAGGGGCGATCACTGAAGCTTTCTTT. It codes for CASSLGAITEAFF. This chain connects TRBV7-9 to TRBJ1-1; no clear D gene. Trimming shortened V by 1 base and J by 4 bases, and 7 bases separated the two germline ends. This CDR3 is 13 amino acids long. CDR1 is SEHNR and CDR2 is FQNEAQ in the germline V gene (reference sequence).

The chain employs TRBV2 and TRBJ2-7, with a possible D match to TRBD2 (6 bases). The CDR3 extends over 12 amino acids. Trimming took off 6 bases at V and 2 bases at J, with 8 bases between the two ends. Looked up from germline, CDR1 is SNHLY and CDR2 is FYNNEI. CDR3 sequence (DNA): TGTGCCAGCAGAGCGGGCGCCTACGAGCAGTACTTC. It translates to CASRAGAYEQYF. Full variable domain (outside the CDR3, taken from reference TRBV2 and TRBJ2-7): EPEVTQTPSHQVTQMGQEVILRCVPISNHLYFYWYRQILGQKVEFLVSFYNNEISEKSEIFDDQFSVERPDGSNFTLKIRSTKLEDSAMYFCASRAGAYEQYFGPGTRLTVT.

This chain links TRBV19 with TRBJ2-1, with TRBD2 matching over 7 bases. The ends lost 3 bases at V and 8 bases at J; junction bases unmatched: 10. Germline CDR1 reads LNHDA; CDR2 reads SQIVND (reference sequence). The CDR3 is 15 amino acids. DNA of the CDR3: TGTGCCAGTAGTATCCTCCCAGCGGGACTTCATGAGCAGTTCTTC. It codes for CASSILPAGLHEQFF.